Here is one T cell receptor (beta chain) with its context. Its antigen is unknown. The record originates from a study of spatial heterogeneity in lung cancer. The CDR3 covers 14 residues. V was clipped by 0 bases and J by 5 bases, with 10 bases between them. Germline V CDR1 and CDR2: SGHDN, FVKESK. Regarding the study as a whole: Tumor TCRs that were ubiquitous and expanded showed up in blood more at resection than follow-up.

Every TCR cDNA molecule bore a unique molecular identifier. TCRdb reanalysed the 5' RACE reads using MiXCR and keeps one entry per CDR3 protein. The sample comprises tens of thousands of distinct CDR3 sequences, about 14% of which are singletons, and under 7.5% rests with the top ten. Time point indicated: sample taken at primary tumor resection. Researchers sequenced whole RNA taken from tumor, nontumor lung or frozen PBMC without sorting. The sequence was collected from a male donor with early-stage non-small cell lung cancer. The chain uses TRBV14 and TRBJ2-5; a possible D gene is TRBD2 (5 bases). Source: PBMCs, taken at surgery. CDR3 residues: CASSQDRGLETQYF. CDR3 sequence (DNA): TGTGCCAGCAGCCAAGATCGGGGATTGGAGACCCAGTACTTC. Full variable domain (outside the CDR3, taken from reference TRBV14 and TRBJ2-5): EAGVTQFPSHSVIEKGQTVTLRCDPISGHDNLYWYRRVMGKEIKFLLHFVKESKQDESGMPNNRFLAERTGGTYSTLKVQPAELEDSGVYFCASSQDRGLETQYFGPGTRLLVL.